The source of this TCR beta chain is a study of T cell responses to AZD1222 COVID-19 vaccine. Findings of the study overall: The repertoires were collected only after the peak T cell response. A rise in Spike-specific TCR breadth and depth followed two AZD1222 doses. Among spike-specific TCRs, nearly half reportedly target unmutated variant regions.

As for this clone: The antigen is unknown.

The data were produced by immunoSEQ multiplex PCR, yet TCRdb's version contains in-frame clones alone and is incomplete. The repertoire table contains about 140,000 clones. Unmatched junction bases numbered 5, after V lost 3 bases and J lost 3 bases. Germline values: CDR1 MNHNS, CDR2 SASEGT. This CDR3 region has 16 residues. Sequenced: peripheral blood. This receptor was identified in an adult in good health. This chain uses TRBV6-1 with TRBJ1-6, with 7 nucleotides matching TRBD1. The CDR3 spells CASSEDRDSYNSPLHF. As DNA, the CDR3 is TGTGCCAGCAGTGAGGACCGGGACAGCTATAATTCACCCCTCCACTTT.